This passage covers 23 T cell receptor beta chains from one sample sequenced in a study of T-cell reconstitution after alpha-beta-depleted transplantation in children. A library of TCRbeta sequences, prepared with unique molecular identifiers, was generated. MiXCR, run by TCRdb on the PCR reads, gives a single entry per CDR3 protein. In the table there are more than 85,000 distinct CDR3 sequences, 10% of which are singletons. This material consisted of PBMCs from the stem cell graft donor, taken from the stem cell graft. The receptors were gathered from a human donor who donated a stem cell graft to a child with acute lymphoblastic leukemia.

CDR3 bases: TGTGCCAGCAGCCTAATCCGTCCCTTAGAGAACACTGAAGCTTTCTTT. Translated: CASSLIRPLENTEAFF. The chain joins TRBV7-2 to TRBJ1-1; no clear D gene. The germline V gene encodes CDR1 SGHTA and CDR2 FQGNSA. V was clipped by 5 bases and J by 1 base, with 17 bases between them. The CDR3 covers 16 residues.

This clonotype was observed at least ten times. V gene TRBV5-1 combines with J gene TRBJ2-3; no clear D. The CDR3 contains 14 residues. V lost 0 bases to trimming and J lost 4 bases, with 9 bases between them. The germline CDR1 and CDR2 sequences are SGHRS and YFSETQ. Here the CDR3 reads CASSLGGDADTQYF. CDR3 nucleotide sequence: TGCGCCAGCAGCTTGGGGGGTGACGCAGATACGCAGTATTTT.

In this sample, this clonotype turned up many times. The chain carries TRBV5-1 and TRBJ2-1; 9 nucleotides match TRBD2. The CDR3 spans 15 residues. Losses at the gene ends were 3 bases for V and 2 bases for J; bases not matched to a gene: 3. The V gene's germline CDR1 is SGHRS and CDR2 YFSETQ. The CDR3, as DNA: TGCGCCAGCAGCTATAGCGGGGGCCCCTACAATGAGCAGTTCTTC. Translation gives CASSYSGGPYNEQFF.

This clonotype was seen ten or more times. This sequence joins TRBV6-5 and TRBJ2-2; 8 bases map to TRBD1. The junction had 0 bases not matched to a gene; V was cut back by 2 bases and J by 1 base. In germline, CDR1 is MNHEY, CDR2 SVGAGI. This CDR3 has 15 amino acids. The CDR3 spells CASSYTGGNTGELFF. CDR3 nucleotides: TGTGCCAGCAGTTACACAGGGGGGAACACCGGGGAGCTGTTTTTT.

Many counts were recorded for this clonotype. V and J are TRBV4-1 and TRBJ2-3, with unresolved D. V was shortened by 4 bases and J by 4 bases, with 9 bases between the two germline ends. The CDR3 is 13 residues long. CDR1 is MGHRA and CDR2 is YSYEKL in the germline V gene. The CDR3 DNA sequence: TGCGCCAGCAGCCGGAGACTCGCAGATACGCAGTATTTT. Translation: CASSRRLADTQYF.

This clonotype has ten or more counts. This rearrangement joins TRBV6-5 to TRBJ1-4; TRBD1 matches at 8 bases. With 0 bases clipped from V and 7 bases from J, the junction kept 1 base outside the gene matches. The CDR3 runs to 14 residues. Germline values: CDR1 MNHEY, CDR2 SVGAGI. The CDR3 nucleotides read TGTGCCAGCAGTTACTCCGGGACAGGTGAAAAACTGTTTTTT. Its protein product is CASSYSGTGEKLFF.

Remarks on this clonotype: A much larger clone lies a single base off, so this may be a read error. V is TRBV5-1 and J is TRBJ2-1; the match to TRBD2 covers 13 bases. Germline CDR1 is SGHRS and CDR2 is YFSETQ. This CDR3 region has 15 residues. DNA for the CDR3: TGCGCCAGCGGACCTGGACTAGCGGGAGCCAATGAGCAGCTCTTC. The encoded protein is CASGPGLAGANEQLF.

This clonotype was recorded many times. V is TRBV5-1 and J is TRBJ1-1; D uncertain. Germline V CDR1 and CDR2: SGHRS, YFSETQ. Trimming cost V 0 bases and J 5 bases, with 8 bases left between them. The CDR3 loop spans 13 amino acids. This chain's CDR3 is CASSLVFGTEAFF. For the CDR3, the DNA is TGCGCCAGCAGCTTGGTTTTCGGAACTGAAGCTTTCTTT.

This clonotype showed up many times. The chain links TRBV5-1 to TRBJ1-6; a possible D gene is TRBD1 (6 bases). CDR3 length: 14 residues. CDR1 is SGHRS and CDR2 is YFSETQ in the germline V gene. V lost 0 bases and J lost 9, with 10 bases in between. The CDR3 DNA follows: TGCGCCAGCAGCTTGGCCGGGACAATTTCACCCCTCCACTTT. Translated, it gives CASSLAGTISPLHF.

The J gene is TRBJ2-3, the V gene TRBV30; D is undetermined. The CDR3 length is 17 residues. In germline, CDR1 is GTSNPN, CDR2 SVGIG (reference sequence). The germline V and J ends were trimmed by 4 bases and 1 base, with 21 bases remaining between them. CDR3 protein: CAWTPSRGLRGTDTQYF. CDR3 in DNA: TGTGCCTGGACCCCCAGCCGAGGTCTTCGGGGCACAGATACGCAGTATTTT.

This clonotype was counted at least ten times. The rearrangement uses TRBV30 and TRBJ2-5; the match to TRBD2 covers 9 bases. Germline V gives CDR1 GTSNPN, CDR2 SVGIG (reference sequence). The CDR3 runs 14 residues. The V gene end was trimmed by 3 bases and the J gene end by 2 bases; junction bases not matched to a gene: 4. The CDR3 spells CAWRKAGGQETQYF. CDR3 nucleotide sequence: TGTGCCTGGAGGAAAGCGGGGGGTCAAGAGACCCAGTACTTC.

This clonotype was counted many times. The chain couples TRBV4-3 to TRBJ1-1; tentatively, D is TRBD1 (6 bases). CDR1 and CDR2 (germline): LGHNA, YSLEER. V was cut by 4 bases and J by 5 bases, with 11 bases left in between. The CDR3 contains 13 residues. The CDR3 sequence is CASSRSRGTEAFF. Written as DNA, the CDR3 is TGCGCCAGCAGCCGCTCCAGGGGTACTGAAGCTTTCTTT.

This clonotype was counted at least ten times. The V gene is TRBV18, the J gene TRBJ1-6; possible D gene TRBD1, 5 bases. The V gene lost 0 bases and the J gene lost 6 bases, with 6 bases spanning the gap. This CDR3 has 14 residues. Germline values: CDR1 KGHSH, CDR2 LQKENI. CDR3 loop: CASSPPRGNSPLHF. CDR3 DNA sequence: TGTGCCAGCTCACCACCGAGGGGTAATTCACCCCTCCACTTT.

This clonotype has at least ten counts. The J gene is TRBJ1-6, the V gene TRBV28; no clear D gene. Trimming shortened V by 2 bases and J by 9 bases, and 11 bases separated the two germline ends. The CDR3 contains 14 residues. From germline, CDR1 is MDHEN and CDR2 SYDVKM. The CDR3 protein is CASSLERQSSPLHF. DNA for the CDR3: TGTGCCAGCAGTTTAGAACGGCAGAGTTCACCCCTCCACTTT.

This clonotype was seen many times. The chain joins TRBV5-6 to TRBJ2-2; D not certain. Trimming cost V 1 base and J 3 bases, with 7 bases left between them. Germline V gene sequence: CDR1 SGHDT, CDR2 YYEEEE. This CDR3 has 14 residues. Written as DNA, the CDR3 is TGTGCCAGCAGCTTGCTCGGATACACCGGGGAGCTGTTTTTT. It is translated as CASSLLGYTGELFF.

Ten or more counts support this clonotype. The chain recombines TRBV10-3 with TRBJ2-7; D is possibly TRBD2 (6 bases). The germline gives CDR1 ENHRY, CDR2 SYGVKD. V was clipped by 8 bases and J by 2 bases, with 16 bases between them. CDR3 length equals 14 residues. The CDR3, as DNA: TGTGCCATCGGATTCGGGACTCCGACCTACGAGCAGTACTTC. It codes for CAIGFGTPTYEQYF.

Of note for this clonotype: A much larger clone sits a single nucleotide away, making a read error possible. The genes are TRBV7-8 and TRBJ1-2; D unclear. Germline CDR1 SGHVS, CDR2 FQNEAQ. This CDR3 is built from 12 residues. The CDR3 DNA reads TGTGCCAGCAGCTTACAGTTTGCGCGAGACGTCTTC. Amino acid sequence: CASSLQFARDVF.

This clonotype was observed many times. This chain connects TRBV7-9 to TRBJ2-7; tentative D call: TRBD2 (6 bases). The germline V and J ends were trimmed by 1 base and 3 bases, with 13 bases remaining between them. Per germline, CDR1 SEHNR and CDR2 FQNEAQ (reference sequence). The CDR3 runs 15 residues. CDR3 coding DNA: TGTGCCAGCAGCTTAGACTCGGACTACCACTACGAGCAGTACTTC. It translates to CASSLDSDYHYEQYF.

This clonotype was seen at least ten times. V and J are TRBV27 and TRBJ2-6; no clear D gene. The V gene's germline CDR1 is MNHEY and CDR2 SMNVEV (reference sequence). Trimming removed 2 bases at V and 4 bases at J, with 15 bases between. This CDR3 has 17 amino acids. In nucleotides, the CDR3 is TGTGCCAGCAGTTTAGTCGGCCGCGCCGCGGGGGCCAACGTCCTGACTTTC. Translation: CASSLVGRAAGANVLTF.

This CDR3 is CASSTRAGQHYGYTF. The DNA for the CDR3 is TGTGCCAGCTCGACCAGGGCGGGGCAGCACTATGGCTACACCTTC. V gene TRBV7-8 combines with J gene TRBJ1-2; tentatively, D is TRBD1 (5 bases). The CDR3 consists of 15 residues. Trimming took 8 bases from V and 3 from J, leaving 19 bases between them. Germline V lookup: CDR1 SGHVS, CDR2 FQNEAQ.

This clonotype was seen at least ten times. The genes are TRBV12-3 or TRBV12-4 and TRBJ2-1, with D possibly TRBD1 on 6 matching bases. The CDR3 runs to 15 residues. V dropped 8 bases and J dropped 9 bases, with 23 bases sitting between them. The CDR3 bases are TGTGCCAGCGCTGGGGTGGGCCCATTAGGGGGTGAGCAGTTCTTC. Protein product: CASAGVGPLGGEQFF.

This clonotype has ten or more counts. This chain connects TRBV5-1 to TRBJ2-1, with unresolved D. This CDR3 is 12 amino acids long. CDR1 is SGHRS, CDR2 YFSETQ, per germline. V lost 1 base and J 10 bases, leaving 9 bases between the germline ends. The CDR3: CASSLIAREQFF. The CDR3 coding sequence is TGCGCCAGCAGCTTGATTGCCAGAGAGCAGTTCTTC.

This clonotype was picked up many times. DNA for the CDR3: TGTGCCACCGAAAATTACAATGAGCAGTTCTTC. Its translation is CATENYNEQFF. The V and J genes are TRBV24-1 and TRBJ2-1; D unclear. V was cut by 9 bases and J by 4 bases, with 6 bases left in between. The CDR3 runs to 11 residues. Germline V CDR1 and CDR2: KGHDR, SFDVKD.